These 20 T cell receptor beta chains originate from one sample sequenced in a study of radiotherapy plus CTLA-4 blockade in lung cancer. Assay used: immunoSEQ multiplex PCR; TCRdb lists only in-frame clones, some missing. The data hold around 26,000 clones, with around 70% observed a single time. The sequencing used peripheral blood, collected from a patient treated with radiotherapy plus ipilimumab. The receptors stem from a human donor with non-small cell lung cancer who had stable disease on radiotherapy plus ipilimumab.

The table lists this clone with a few counts. This rearrangement joins TRBV6-6 to TRBJ2-7; 9 nucleotides align to TRBD1. This CDR3 is 16 amino acids long. With 6 bases clipped from V and 3 bases from J, the junction kept 12 bases outside the gene matches. Germline V lookup: CDR1 MNHNY, CDR2 SVGAGI (reference sequence). CDR3 in amino acids: CASRPPSGTGFYEQYF. The DNA of the CDR3 is TGTGCCAGCAGACCTCCCTCGGGGACAGGGTTCTACGAGCAGTACTTC.

This clone was recorded a few times. The chain couples TRBV28 to TRBJ2-7; perhaps TRBD2 as D (6 bases). CDR1 and CDR2 (germline): MDHEN, SYDVKM. This CDR3 has 16 residues. Trimming pared 4 bases from V and 5 bases from J, leaving 21 bases between. For the CDR3, the DNA is TGTGCCAGCAGTTCTTTAGGGGCAGGACGGGGGAACGAGCAGTACTTC. As protein: CASSSLGAGRGNEQYF. The variable domain in full, with the rest retrieved from reference TRBV28 and TRBJ2-7, is DVKVTQSSRYLVKRTGEKVFLECVQDMDHENMFWYRQDPGLGLRLIYFSYDVKMKEKGDIPEGYSVSREKKERFSLILESASTNQTSMYLCASSSLGAGRGNEQYFGPGTRLTVT.

The chain uses TRBV7-8 and TRBJ2-1; possible D gene TRBD2, 6 bases. Germline V gene data show CDR1 as SGHVS and CDR2 as FQNEAQ. The CDR3 is 16 residues long. The germline V and J ends were trimmed by 5 bases and 13 bases, with 27 bases remaining between them. The CDR3 loop is CASSALDPRGERKQFF. The DNA for the CDR3 is TGTGCCAGCAGCGCACTTGATCCCCGCGGGGAGAGAAAACAGTTCTTC.

This clone was detected a few times. The chain carries TRBV29-1 and TRBJ1-5; 8 nucleotides agree with TRBD1. Germline-derived CDR1 and CDR2 are SQVTM and ANQGSEA. The CDR3 extends over 14 amino acids. Germline trimming cut 5 bases from V and 2 bases from J; bases unmatched to any gene: 5. CDR3 residues: CSVSNRGGNQPQHF. Written as DNA, the CDR3 is TGCAGCGTTTCAAACAGGGGGGGCAATCAGCCCCAGCATTTT.

This clone was recorded a few times. V and J are TRBV27 and TRBJ2-7, with TRBD1 identical over 11 bases. In germline, CDR1 is MNHEY, CDR2 SMNVEV (reference sequence). J was trimmed by 5 bases and V by 5 bases; bases with no gene match: 11. The length of the CDR3 is 16 residues. The CDR3 loop reads CASSGWTGGAGNEQYF. The CDR3 region has the DNA TGTGCCAGCAGTGGGTGGACAGGGGGCGCAGGGAACGAGCAGTACTTC.

This sequence joins TRBV5-4 and TRBJ2-7; the D gene is possibly TRBD2 (6 bases). The CDR3 spans 12 residues. CDR1 and CDR2 (germline): SGHNT, YYREEE (reference sequence). Trimming removed 7 bases at V and 4 bases at J, with 12 bases between. The CDR3 coding sequence is TGTGCCAGCTGCCGTGGGGGGTACGAGCAGTACTTC. Translating it yields CASCRGGYEQYF.

This chain links TRBV14 with TRBJ2-5, with D possibly TRBD2 on 5 matching bases. V was cut by 4 bases and J by 1 base, with 13 bases left in between. The CDR3 totals 15 residues. Germline values: CDR1 SGHDN, CDR2 FVKESK. The CDR3: CASSPIRGAQETQYF. Here the CDR3 DNA reads TGTGCCAGCAGCCCCATCCGGGGTGCCCAAGAGACCCAGTACTTC.

The rearrangement joins TRBV6-1 to TRBJ2-5; 11 bases line up with TRBD1. V was pared by 4 bases and J by 1 base, with 2 bases of the junction left unmatched. The CDR3 runs 15 residues. Germline CDR1 reads MNHNS; CDR2 reads SASEGT. CDR3: CASSVDRGRQETQYF. In nucleotides, the CDR3 is TGTGCCAGCAGTGTGGACAGGGGGCGCCAAGAGACCCAGTACTTC.

CDR3 sequence (DNA): TGCGCCAGCAGCTTGGTTTACGTGTCGGGACTACCCCTGGAGCAGTACTTC. Translated, it gives CASSLVYVSGLPLEQYF. This chain joins TRBV5-1 and TRBJ2-5; 7 nucleotides agree with TRBD2. Germline V gene data show CDR1 as SGHRS and CDR2 as YFSETQ. V was pared by 0 bases and J by 11 bases, with 19 bases of the junction left unmatched. This CDR3 comprises 17 residues.

The chain couples TRBV11-1 to TRBJ1-1; possible D gene TRBD1, 6 bases. This CDR3 has 15 residues. V shed 5 bases and J shed 5 bases, with 18 bases lying between them. Germline V lookup: CDR1 SGHAT, CDR2 FQDESV (reference sequence). Written as DNA, the CDR3 is TGTGCCAGCAGCCTCAATGGGGGGGCGAGAACTGAAGCTTTCTTT. This codes for CASSLNGGARTEAFF. The full variable domain, completed using reference TRBV11-1 and TRBJ1-1, is EAEVAQSPRYKITEKSQAVAFWCDPISGHATLYWYRQILGQGPELLVQFQDESVVDDSQLPKDRFSAERLKGVDSTLKIQPAELGDSAMYLCASSLNGGARTEAFFGQGTRLTVV.

The chain carries TRBV5-4 and TRBJ1-1; D uncertain. V lost 4 bases and J lost 1, with 11 bases in between. Per germline, CDR1 SGHNT and CDR2 YYREEE (reference sequence). The CDR3 totals 14 residues. The CDR3 spells CASSRHLQNTEAFF. CDR3 sequence (DNA): TGTGCCAGCAGCCGGCACCTACAGAACACTGAAGCTTTCTTT. Looking up the rest from reference TRBV5-4 and TRBJ1-1 gives the full variable domain: ETGVTQSPTHLIKTRGQQVTLRCSSQSGHNTVSWYQQALGQGPQFIFQYYREEENGRGNFPPRFSGLQFPNYSSELNVNALELDDSALYLCASSRHLQNTEAFFGQGTRLTVV.

The chain carries TRBV19 and TRBJ2-2; 11 nucleotides agree with TRBD1. J lost 5 bases, V lost 9 bases, and 5 bases had no gene match. The CDR3 is 14 residues long. Germline V lookup: CDR1 LNHDA, CDR2 SQIVND (reference sequence). The CDR3 region is CASAGTGGTGELFF. CDR3 DNA: TGTGCCAGCGCAGGGACAGGGGGGACCGGGGAGCTGTTTTTT.

This sequence joins TRBV28 and TRBJ2-3; 9 nucleotides align to TRBD1. The CDR3 length is 15 residues. J was trimmed by 6 bases and V by 5 bases; bases with no gene match: 9. The germline gives CDR1 MDHEN, CDR2 SYDVKM. In DNA form, the CDR3 reads TGTGCCAGCAGTCCAGCCGGGACAGGGTCCGATACGCAGTATTTT. Translation: CASSPAGTGSDTQYF.

The chain combines TRBV11-2 with TRBJ2-7; D is undetermined. This CDR3 spans 11 amino acids. CDR1 is SGHAT, CDR2 FQNNGV, per germline. Trimming took 4 bases from V and 9 from J, leaving 10 bases between them. CDR3 sequence reads: CASSSLARQYF. In nucleotides, the CDR3 is TGTGCCAGCAGCTCACTGGCGCGGCAGTACTTC.

The gene calls are TRBV21-1 and TRBJ2-7; TRBD1 reflects the table's D call only, with no check against the DNA. TRBV21-1 is annotated as a pseudogene. This CDR3 comprises 17 residues. CDR3 region: CARTGTGVIEDSYEQYF. The CDR3 bases are TGTGCCAGAACCGGGACAGGGGTTATCGAGGACTCTTACGAGCAGTACTTC.

The chain uses TRBV5-6 and TRBJ2-1; 7 bases align to TRBD2. Germline V CDR1 and CDR2: SGHDT, YYEEEE. The CDR3 covers 13 residues. J was trimmed by 7 bases and V by 1 base; bases with no gene match: 2. The CDR3 DNA reads TGTGCCAGCAGCTTGCCTAGCGGTAATGAGCAGTTCTTC. The encoded protein is CASSLPSGNEQFF.

The chain has TRBV25-1 and TRBJ1-1; a possible D gene is TRBD1 (5 bases). Germline CDR1 and CDR2: MGHDK and SYGVNS. Trimming took off 0 bases at V and 4 bases at J, with 9 bases between the two ends. This CDR3 is built from 14 residues. In nucleotides, the CDR3 is TGTGCCAGCAGTGAATATGGGGGAGGCACTGAAGCTTTCTTT. Amino acids: CASSEYGGGTEAFF.

This chain joins TRBV28 and TRBJ1-3, with 7 nucleotides matching TRBD1. CDR3 size: 16 residues. Unmatched junction bases numbered 6, after V lost 3 bases and J lost 1 base. In germline, CDR1 is MDHEN, CDR2 SYDVKM. The CDR3 region has the DNA TGTGCCAGCAGTTTTGGAGGGGGCCGGTCTGGAAACACCATATATTTT. Its translation: CASSFGGGRSGNTIYF.

This clone was found once. The rearrangement joins TRBV6-1 to TRBJ1-5, with D unresolved. Germline V gene sequence: CDR1 MNHNS, CDR2 SASEGT. Trimming pared 6 bases from V and 0 bases from J, leaving 9 bases between. This CDR3 is built from 14 residues. CDR3 DNA: TGTGCCAGCAGCCCGACAATTAGCAATCAGCCCCAGCATTTT. Protein: CASSPTISNQPQHF.

The chain couples TRBV7-9 to TRBJ2-5; the D gene is possibly TRBD1 (6 bases). Per germline, CDR1 SEHNR and CDR2 FQNEAQ (reference sequence). CDR3 length equals 12 residues. Trimming shortened V by 4 bases and J by 5 bases, and 8 bases separated the two germline ends. The CDR3 protein is CASSYRVETQYF. The CDR3 DNA reads as TGTGCCAGCAGCTACAGGGTCGAGACCCAGTACTTC.